This is a list of T cell receptor beta chains from one sample in a study of shared clonotypes between healthy human individuals. Sequencing was performed with immunoSEQ multiplex PCR; in TCRdb, only in-frame clones are kept and a portion is missing. The profile covers 2 million or so clones, with about 95% appearing a single time and approximately 0.13% taken by the ten largest. Input material: naive CD4+ T cells sorted from blood. The receptors derive from a man in his late teens or twenties in good health. Both conserved end residues are part of each CDR3. A D gene is named only where the DNA matches it firmly. Only some rows state a clone size, as once, few, many or a class for expanded clones.

clone size: NA
D gene: NA
V gene: TRBV12-5
J gene: TRBJ1-4
CDR3 length: 15
CDR3 DNA: TGTGCTAGTGGTTCCGGACAGACCCATAATGAAAAACTGTTTTTT
CDR3 protein: CASGSGQTHNEKLFF

clone size: once
D gene: TRBD1
V gene: TRBV7-9
J gene: TRBJ1-4
CDR3 length: 16
CDR3 DNA: TGTGCCAGCAGCTTACGGACAGGGGCAACTAATGAAAAACTGTTTTTT
CDR3 protein: CASSLRTGATNEKLFF

clone size: once
D gene: TRBD2
V gene: TRBV4-1
J gene: TRBJ2-7
CDR3 length: 16
CDR3 DNA: TGCGCCAGCAGCCAAGGGGCGCGGGGGAAGGCCTACGAGCAGTACTTC
CDR3 protein: CASSQGARGKAYEQYF

clone size: NA
D gene: NA
V gene: TRBV18
J gene: TRBJ1-2
CDR3 length: 14
CDR3 DNA: TGTGCCAGCTCACCCCGGGGGACGGGCTATGGCTACACCTTC
CDR3 protein: CASSPRGTGYGYTF

clone size: once
D gene: NA
V gene: TRBV7-9
J gene: TRBJ1-1
CDR3 length: 14
CDR3 DNA: TGTGCCAGCAGCTTACAACCACAGGGATCTGAAGCTTTCTTT
CDR3 protein: CASSLQPQGSEAFF

clone size: NA
D gene: NA
V gene: TRBV7-9
J gene: TRBJ2-3
CDR3 length: 12
CDR3 DNA: TGTGCCAGCAGCCTAACTAGCGATACGCAGTATTTT
CDR3 protein: CASSLTSDTQYF

clone size: NA
D gene: NA
V gene: TRBV20-1
J gene: TRBJ1-2
CDR3 length: 11
CDR3 DNA: TGCAGTGCTAGAGGAGTCTATGGCTACACCTTC
CDR3 protein: CSARGVYGYTF

clone size: NA
D gene: NA
V gene: TRBV6-5
J gene: TRBJ1-3
CDR3 length: 15
CDR3 DNA: TGTGCCAGCAGTGCCTCAGGAGGGACTGGAAACACCATATATTTT
CDR3 protein: CASSASGGTGNTIYF

clone size: NA
D gene: NA
V gene: TRBV5-1
J gene: TRBJ2-6
CDR3 length: 15
CDR3 DNA: TGCGCCAGCAGCTTCCACCACTCTGGGGCCAACGTCCTGACTTTC
CDR3 protein: CASSFHHSGANVLTF

clone size: NA
D gene: TRBD1
V gene: TRBV11-2
J gene: TRBJ1-4
CDR3 length: 15
CDR3 DNA: TGTGCCAGCAGCTCCCGGACAGGGGGGAGTGAAAAACTGTTTTTT
CDR3 protein: CASSSRTGGSEKLFF

clone size: NA
D gene: TRBD1
V gene: TRBV5-4
J gene: TRBJ2-7
CDR3 length: 14
CDR3 DNA: TGTGCCAGCAGCTTTAACAGGGGGCTAGGCGAGCAGTACTTC
CDR3 protein: CASSFNRGLGEQYF

clone size: once
D gene: TRBD1
V gene: TRBV4-1
J gene: TRBJ2-1
CDR3 length: 16
CDR3 DNA: TGCGCCAGCAGCCAAGATCCGACAGGGGGGTACAATGAGCAGTTCTTC
CDR3 protein: CASSQDPTGGYNEQFF

clone size: NA
D gene: TRBD2
V gene: TRBV2
J gene: TRBJ2-1
CDR3 length: 15
CDR3 DNA: TGTGCCAGCAGTGAGCTAGGACTAGGACGGAGTGAGCAGTTCTTC
CDR3 protein: CASSELGLGRSEQFF

clone size: NA
D gene: TRBD1
V gene: TRBV29-1
J gene: TRBJ2-3
CDR3 length: 14
CDR3 DNA: TGCAGCTCCACAGGGGGCTGGCCCACAGATACGCAGTATTTT
CDR3 protein: CSSTGGWPTDTQYF

clone size: NA
D gene: NA
V gene: TRBV7-6
J gene: TRBJ2-5
CDR3 length: 16
CDR3 DNA: TGTGCCAGCAGCCAGGGGACAGCGGGGATACAAGAGACCCAGTACTTC
CDR3 protein: CASSQGTAGIQETQYF

clone size: NA
D gene: NA
V gene: TRBV11-2
J gene: TRBJ2-6
CDR3 length: 15
CDR3 DNA: TGTGCCAGCAGGAACGCGGGGACAGGGGCCAACGTCCTGACTTTC
CDR3 protein: CASRNAGTGANVLTF

clone size: NA
D gene: TRBD1
V gene: TRBV7-7
J gene: TRBJ2-5
CDR3 length: 13
CDR3 DNA: TGTGCTAGCAGCTTGACAGGGGCTGGGACCCAGTACTTC
CDR3 protein: CASSLTGAGTQYF

clone size: NA
D gene: NA
V gene: TRBV28
J gene: TRBJ1-2
CDR3 length: 14
CDR3 DNA: TGTGCCAGCACCCTAAGGACAACTGGATATGGCTACACCTTC
CDR3 protein: CASTLRTTGYGYTF

clone size: NA
D gene: TRBD1
V gene: TRBV5-4
J gene: TRBJ2-2
CDR3 length: 17
CDR3 DNA: TGTGCCAGCAGCAAGGACGACAGGGGGGTAAACACCGGGGAGCTGTTTTTT
CDR3 protein: CASSKDDRGVNTGELFF

clone size: NA
D gene: TRBD1
V gene: TRBV15
J gene: TRBJ2-7
CDR3 length: 14
CDR3 DNA: TGTGCCACCAGCGTTCGGACAGGGGTGCCCGAGCAGTACTTC
CDR3 protein: CATSVRTGVPEQYF

clone size: once
D gene: TRBD2
V gene: TRBV19
J gene: TRBJ2-1
CDR3 length: 15
CDR3 DNA: TGTGCCAGTAGCCCGACTAGCGGGGGAAACAATGAGCAGTTCTTC
CDR3 protein: CASSPTSGGNNEQFF

clone size: NA
D gene: NA
V gene: TRBV6-6
J gene: TRBJ1-4
CDR3 length: 13
CDR3 DNA: TGTGCCAGCAGCGGGACATTTGGTGAAAAACTGTTTTTT
CDR3 protein: CASSGTFGEKLFF

clone size: NA
D gene: TRBD1
V gene: TRBV5-1
J gene: TRBJ2-2
CDR3 length: 15
CDR3 DNA: TGCGCCAGCAGAATGGGACAGATGAACACCGGGGAGCTGTTTTTT
CDR3 protein: CASRMGQMNTGELFF

clone size: NA
D gene: NA
V gene: TRBV19
J gene: TRBJ1-2
CDR3 length: 14
CDR3 DNA: TGTGCCAGTAGGGGACAAGGTGGTGCCTATGGCTACACCTTC
CDR3 protein: CASRGQGGAYGYTF

clone size: NA
D gene: NA
V gene: TRBV7-9
J gene: TRBJ2-7
CDR3 length: 15
CDR3 DNA: TGTGCCAGCAGCTGGTGGGACACCAAAACTAGCGAGCAGTACTTC
CDR3 protein: CASSWWDTKTSEQYF

clone size: NA
D gene: TRBD1
V gene: TRBV30
J gene: TRBJ2-7
CDR3 length: 13
CDR3 DNA: TGTGCCTGGAGTGTGGGACAGCACTACGAGCAGTACTTC
CDR3 protein: CAWSVGQHYEQYF

clone size: NA
D gene: NA
V gene: TRBV10-1
J gene: TRBJ2-5
CDR3 length: 12
CDR3 DNA: TGCGCCAGCAGTGAGTCTCTAGAGACCCAGTACTTC
CDR3 protein: CASSESLETQYF

clone size: NA
D gene: TRBD2
V gene: TRBV6-6
J gene: TRBJ2-3
CDR3 length: 15
CDR3 DNA: TGTGCCAGCAGTTACGGGCGGGGGGGCGGCGATACGCAGTATTTT
CDR3 protein: CASSYGRGGGDTQYF

clone size: NA
D gene: TRBD1
V gene: TRBV11-2
J gene: TRBJ1-1
CDR3 length: 13
CDR3 DNA: TGTGCCAGCAGCACGCAGGGGGGGACTGAAGCTTTCTTT
CDR3 protein: CASSTQGGTEAFF

clone size: NA
D gene: TRBD1
V gene: TRBV9
J gene: TRBJ2-7
CDR3 length: 16
CDR3 DNA: TGTGCCAGCAGCGTCAGCCCAGGACAGGTGCCTGACGAGCAGTACTTC
CDR3 protein: CASSVSPGQVPDEQYF

clone size: NA
D gene: NA
V gene: TRBV7-9
J gene: TRBJ2-1
CDR3 length: 18
CDR3 DNA: TGTGCCAGCAGCCCTCAAATTTCCGGGACTGGGTTATACAATGAGCAGTTCTTC
CDR3 protein: CASSPQISGTGLYNEQFF

clone size: NA
D gene: NA
V gene: TRBV11-2
J gene: TRBJ1-6
CDR3 length: 14
CDR3 DNA: TGTGCCAGCAGCTTAGACGGGGGGTACTCACCCCTCCACTTT
CDR3 protein: CASSLDGGYSPLHF

clone size: NA
D gene: NA
V gene: TRBV5-1
J gene: TRBJ2-1
CDR3 length: 13
CDR3 DNA: TGCGCCAGCAGCTTGGGAACAACCAATGAGCAGTTCTTC
CDR3 protein: CASSLGTTNEQFF

clone size: NA
D gene: TRBD2
V gene: TRBV4-2
J gene: TRBJ2-3
CDR3 length: 16
CDR3 DNA: TGTGCCAGCAGCCAAGATAGCAGCGGGAACACAGATACGCAGTATTTT
CDR3 protein: CASSQDSSGNTDTQYF

clone size: NA
D gene: TRBD2
V gene: TRBV5-1
J gene: TRBJ2-2
CDR3 length: 15
CDR3 DNA: TGCGCCAGCAGCTATAGCGGGGGAGACACCGGGGAGCTGTTTTTT
CDR3 protein: CASSYSGGDTGELFF

clone size: NA
D gene: TRBD1
V gene: TRBV5-1
J gene: TRBJ2-6
CDR3 length: 15
CDR3 DNA: TGCGCCAGCAGCTCCCTTCCGGGACAGGGTAACGTCCTGACTTTC
CDR3 protein: CASSSLPGQGNVLTF

clone size: NA
D gene: NA
V gene: TRBV5-1
J gene: TRBJ1-1
CDR3 length: 15
CDR3 DNA: TGCGCCAGCAGGGAGAGGGCCGGATTGATGGCTGAAGCTTTCTTT
CDR3 protein: CASRERAGLMAEAFF

clone size: NA
D gene: NA
V gene: TRBV7-2
J gene: TRBJ1-5
CDR3 length: 13
CDR3 DNA: TGTGCCAGCAGCTTTACGGGGGATCAGCCCCAGCATTTT
CDR3 protein: CASSFTGDQPQHF

clone size: many
D gene: TRBD1
V gene: TRBV19
J gene: TRBJ2-1
CDR3 length: 14
CDR3 DNA: TGTGCCAGTAGTACTACAGGGACAGGATATGAGCAGTTCTTC
CDR3 protein: CASSTTGTGYEQFF

clone size: NA
D gene: TRBD1
V gene: TRBV28
J gene: TRBJ1-2
CDR3 length: 13
CDR3 DNA: TGTGCCAGCAGACTAGACAGGGGTAACGGCTACACCTTC
CDR3 protein: CASRLDRGNGYTF

clone size: once
D gene: NA
V gene: TRBV4-3
J gene: TRBJ1-1
CDR3 length: 16
CDR3 DNA: TGCGCCAGCAGCCAAGATGCCACAGGGAAGAACACTGAAGCTTTCTTT
CDR3 protein: CASSQDATGKNTEAFF

clone size: NA
D gene: NA
V gene: TRBV5-1
J gene: TRBJ2-5
CDR3 length: 17
CDR3 DNA: TGCGCCAGCAGCTTGGGAACATGGACAGACATGGGGGAGACCCAGTACTTC
CDR3 protein: CASSLGTWTDMGETQYF

clone size: NA
D gene: TRBD2
V gene: TRBV6-1
J gene: TRBJ2-7
CDR3 length: 15
CDR3 DNA: TGTGCCAGCAGTGAACCCAGCGGGGGAGCCTACGAGCAGTACTTC
CDR3 protein: CASSEPSGGAYEQYF

clone size: NA
D gene: NA
V gene: TRBV25-1
J gene: TRBJ1-1
CDR3 length: 15
CDR3 DNA: TGTGCCAGCAGTGAGGCGGGCACAGTGAACACTGAAGCTTTCTTT
CDR3 protein: CASSEAGTVNTEAFF

clone size: NA
D gene: NA
V gene: TRBV19
J gene: TRBJ2-7
CDR3 length: 12
CDR3 DNA: TGTGCCAGTAGGGGGGCCTCTTACGAGCAGTACTTC
CDR3 protein: CASRGASYEQYF

clone size: NA
D gene: NA
V gene: TRBV29-1
J gene: TRBJ2-7
CDR3 length: 13
CDR3 DNA: TGCAGTATCATAGACGGGGGATCCCACGAGCAGTACTTC
CDR3 protein: CSIIDGGSHEQYF

clone size: NA
D gene: TRBD1
V gene: TRBV30
J gene: TRBJ1-6
CDR3 length: 14
CDR3 DNA: TGTGCCTGGAGCCCGGACAGGGGGCGGTCACCCCTCCACTTT
CDR3 protein: CAWSPDRGRSPLHF

clone size: NA
D gene: TRBD2
V gene: TRBV11-1
J gene: TRBJ2-3
CDR3 length: 18
CDR3 DNA: TGTGCCAGCAGCTCCCGGCTAGCGGGGCCCCTTGTGGCAGATACGCAGTATTTT
CDR3 protein: CASSSRLAGPLVADTQYF

clone size: NA
D gene: TRBD1
V gene: TRBV7-9
J gene: TRBJ1-5
CDR3 length: 19
CDR3 DNA: TGTGCCAGCAGCACGAACAGGGGTGGGATCGGACCGGATCATCAGCCCCAGCATTTT
CDR3 protein: CASSTNRGGIGPDHQPQHF

clone size: NA
D gene: NA
V gene: TRBV5-1
J gene: TRBJ1-6
CDR3 length: 16
CDR3 DNA: TGCGCCAGCAGCTCCTTACCGGGACTGACTAATTCACCCCTCCACTTT
CDR3 protein: CASSSLPGLTNSPLHF

clone size: many
D gene: TRBD1
V gene: TRBV30
J gene: TRBJ2-7
CDR3 length: 13
CDR3 DNA: TGTGCCTGGACCTCACAGGGGACCTACGAGCAGTACTTC
CDR3 protein: CAWTSQGTYEQYF

clone size: NA
D gene: TRBD2
V gene: TRBV7-9
J gene: TRBJ2-1
CDR3 length: 15
CDR3 DNA: TGTGCCAGCAGCTTTAAGCGGGAACTCCCCCCTGAGCAGTTCTTC
CDR3 protein: CASSFKRELPPEQFF

clone size: NA
D gene: NA
V gene: TRBV19
J gene: TRBJ1-2
CDR3 length: 12
CDR3 DNA: TGTGCCAGTAGTAACAGGGCGGATGGCTACACCTTC
CDR3 protein: CASSNRADGYTF

clone size: NA
D gene: TRBD1
V gene: TRBV7-2
J gene: TRBJ1-3
CDR3 length: 16
CDR3 DNA: TGTGCCAGCAGCCCGGGGACAGACTTCTCTGGAAACACCATATATTTT
CDR3 protein: CASSPGTDFSGNTIYF

clone size: NA
D gene: TRBD1
V gene: TRBV7-9
J gene: TRBJ2-3
CDR3 length: 15
CDR3 DNA: TGTGCCAGCAGCTTAAGGACAGGGAGCACAGATACGCAGTATTTT
CDR3 protein: CASSLRTGSTDTQYF

clone size: NA
D gene: NA
V gene: TRBV5-4
J gene: TRBJ1-1
CDR3 length: 12
CDR3 DNA: TGTGCCAGCAGCCCTCGGAACACTGAAGCTTTCTTT
CDR3 protein: CASSPRNTEAFF

clone size: NA
D gene: NA
V gene: TRBV2
J gene: TRBJ2-5
CDR3 length: 14
CDR3 DNA: TGTGCCAGCAGAAGACTCCAGGGCCAAGAGACCCAGTACTTC
CDR3 protein: CASRRLQGQETQYF

clone size: NA
D gene: TRBD1
V gene: TRBV28
J gene: TRBJ2-1
CDR3 length: 15
CDR3 DNA: TGTGCCAGCAGTTTATCTGGACAGGGAAACGATGAGCAGTTCTTC
CDR3 protein: CASSLSGQGNDEQFF

clone size: many
D gene: NA
V gene: TRBV30
J gene: TRBJ2-6
CDR3 length: 13
CDR3 DNA: TGTGCCTGGAGGAGCTCTGGGGCCAACGTCCTGACTTTC
CDR3 protein: CAWRSSGANVLTF

clone size: few
D gene: NA
V gene: TRBV5-8
J gene: TRBJ2-7
CDR3 length: 16
CDR3 DNA: TGTGCCAGCAGCTCCGAAACCTACAGGTTCTCCTACGAGCAGTACTTC
CDR3 protein: CASSSETYRFSYEQYF